These 18 T cell receptor beta chains share one sample of origin, sequenced in a study of T cell changes during pregnancy in multiple sclerosis. Sequencing was performed with immunoSEQ multiplex PCR; in TCRdb, only in-frame clones are kept and a portion is missing. Of approximately 100,000 clones listed, roughly 92% are singletons. Source: peripheral blood, taken in the second trimester of pregnancy. These receptors were taken from a female donor with multiple sclerosis, enrolled in a pregnancy study.

The rearrangement uses TRBV6-1 and TRBJ2-7; possible D gene TRBD1, 5 bases. Trimming left V 0 bases short and J 3 bases short, with 9 bases between. The CDR3 length is 14 residues. Germline V gives CDR1 MNHNS, CDR2 SASEGT. The CDR3 nucleotides read TGTGCCAGCAGTGAAGCTGGGGCCGACTACGAGCAGTACTTC. Encoded protein: CASSEAGADYEQYF.

This chain joins TRBV27 and TRBJ1-1; no definite D call. Germline loops: CDR1 MNHEY, CDR2 SMNVEV (reference sequence). The CDR3 has 14 residues. V shed 0 bases and J shed 4 bases, with 9 bases lying between them. Written as DNA, the CDR3 is TGTGCCAGCAGTTTATCGAGGGCGGCCACTGAAGCTTTCTTT. Its translation is CASSLSRAATEAFF.

The V call is TRBV30, the J call TRBJ2-5, with D hard to call. V lost 1 base and J 2 bases, leaving 11 bases between the germline ends. Germline CDR1 reads GTSNPN; CDR2 reads SVGIG (reference sequence). There are 14 residues in the CDR3. CDR3 region: CAWSGARWQETQYF. CDR3 nucleotides: TGTGCCTGGAGTGGAGCTAGGTGGCAAGAGACCCAGTACTTC.

The genes are TRBV15 and TRBJ1-1; tentatively, D is TRBD1 (6 bases). The germline V and J ends were trimmed by 2 bases and 10 bases, with 11 bases remaining between them. The CDR3 is 12 residues long. Germline loops: CDR1 LNHNV, CDR2 YYDKDF (reference sequence). CDR3 coding DNA: TGTGCCACCAGCAGAATACAGGGCTCAGCTTTCTTT. Translating it yields CATSRIQGSAFF.

This chain connects TRBV28 to TRBJ1-1; 8 nucleotides match TRBD1. The CDR3 is 11 residues long. V was clipped by 5 bases and J by 8 bases; unmatched bases: 1. Germline CDR1 and CDR2: MDHEN and SYDVKM. The CDR3 protein is CASSRDREAFF. CDR3 coding DNA: TGTGCCAGCAGTCGGGACAGGGAAGCTTTCTTT.

This chain uses TRBV19 with TRBJ2-1; D is perhaps TRBD2 (6 bases). The V and J ends lost 4 bases and 5 bases respectively, with 27 bases between them. The CDR3 loop spans 19 amino acids. Germline CDR1 LNHDA, CDR2 SQIVND (reference sequence). CDR3: CASSKRDFLTERVDNEQFF. The DNA of the CDR3 is TGTGCCAGTAGTAAACGGGACTTCCTGACAGAGAGGGTTGACAATGAGCAGTTCTTC.

The V and J genes are TRBV6-1 and TRBJ1-5; D not certain. The CDR3 is 14 residues long. Germline V gives CDR1 MNHNS, CDR2 SASEGT. The V end lost 5 bases, the J end lost 1 base, and 9 bases lay between the germline ends. The CDR3 spells CASSLQKSNQPQHF. In DNA, the CDR3 is TGTGCCAGCAGTTTGCAGAAGAGCAATCAGCCCCAGCATTTT.

The chain uses TRBV4-1 and TRBJ1-2, with TRBD1 matching 8 bases. V lost 2 bases, J lost 0 bases, and 5 bases stayed unmatched. CDR1 is MGHRA and CDR2 is YSYEKL in the germline V gene. The CDR3 extends over 16 amino acids. CDR3 in amino acids: CASSQLGTGPNYGYTF. CDR3 coding DNA: TGCGCCAGCAGCCAACTCGGGACAGGACCTAACTATGGCTACACCTTC.

The chain couples TRBV30 to TRBJ2-7; no clear D gene. This CDR3 is built from 14 residues. The germline gives CDR1 GTSNPN, CDR2 SVGIG (reference sequence). Trimming stripped 4 bases from V and 2 bases from J, with 15 bases between. The CDR3 is CAWNRGRTTYEQYF. The CDR3 DNA is TGTGCCTGGAATCGAGGTAGAACCACCTACGAGCAGTACTTC. The complete variable domain, with remaining parts taken from reference TRBV30 and TRBJ2-7, reads SQTIHQWPATLVQPVGSPLSLECTVEGTSNPNLYWYRQAAGRGLQLLFYSVGIGQISSEVPQNLSASRPQDRQFILSSKKLLLSDSGFYLCAWNRGRTTYEQYFGPGTRLTVT.

The chain has TRBV5-1 and TRBJ1-1; no definite D call. Trimming cost V 4 bases and J 4 bases, with 11 bases left between them. This CDR3 comprises 13 residues. Per germline, CDR1 SGHRS and CDR2 YFSETQ. CDR3 coding DNA: TGCGCCAGCAGCCCCGACACACTCACTGAAGCTTTCTTT. Its translation is CASSPDTLTEAFF. Looking up the rest from reference TRBV5-1 and TRBJ1-1 gives the full variable domain: KAGVTQTPRYLIKTRGQQVTLSCSPISGHRSVSWYQQTPGQGLQFLFEYFSETQRNKGNFPGRFSGRQFSNSRSEMNVSTLELGDSALYLCASSPDTLTEAFFGQGTRLTVV.

The CDR3, as DNA: TGTGCCAGCAGCGTAATAGCGGGGGGGGCCCATGAGCAGTTCTTC. This codes for CASSVIAGGAHEQFF. The rearrangement joins TRBV11-2 to TRBJ2-1; the match to TRBD2 covers 11 bases. V shed 5 bases and J 8 bases; nucleotides not matched to a gene: 8. The CDR3 is made up of 15 amino acids. Germline lookup yields CDR1 SGHAT and CDR2 FQNNGV. Together with reference TRBV11-2 and TRBJ2-1, the CDR3 gives the full variable domain: EAGVAQSPRYKIIEKRQSVAFWCNPISGHATLYWYQQILGQGPKLLIQFQNNGVVDDSQLPKDRFSAERLKGVDSTLKIQPAKLEDSAVYLCASSVIAGGAHEQFFGPGTRLTVL.

The chain combines TRBV11-2 with TRBJ1-2; perhaps TRBD1 as D (5 bases). CDR3 length: 14 amino acids. Germline V CDR1 and CDR2: SGHAT, FQNNGV. Trimming pared 4 bases from V and 8 bases from J, leaving 17 bases between. CDR3 DNA sequence: TGTGCCAGCAGCTCTGTCGGAGGGGCACTAGGCTACACCTTC. Translated, it gives CASSSVGGALGYTF.

The gene calls are TRBV7-3 and TRBJ1-6, with D unclear. There are 14 residues in the CDR3. V was cut by 0 bases and J by 10 bases, with 10 bases left in between. Germline-derived CDR1 and CDR2 are SGHTA and FQGTGA. The DNA of the CDR3 is TGTGCCAGCAGCTTAACTCGGGGAAGATCACCCCTCCACTTT. It translates to CASSLTRGRSPLHF.

The chain is built from TRBV7-2 and TRBJ2-7; D not resolved. CDR1 is SGHTA, CDR2 FQGNSA, per germline. This CDR3 spans 12 amino acids. V was trimmed by 6 bases and J by 6 bases, leaving 12 bases between them. CDR3 sequence reads: CASRYSIGEQYF. CDR3 sequence (DNA): TGTGCCAGCAGATATTCCATCGGCGAGCAGTACTTC.

The J gene is TRBJ2-3, the V gene TRBV5-5, with TRBD2 identical over 11 bases. Germline V CDR1 and CDR2: SGHKS, YYEKEE (reference sequence). This CDR3 spans 19 amino acids. Unmatched junction bases numbered 10, after V lost 0 bases and J lost 1 base. The CDR3 protein is CASSLDPRKLAGGTDTQYF. CDR3 nucleotide sequence: TGTGCCAGCAGCTTGGACCCCCGGAAACTAGCGGGAGGCACAGATACGCAGTATTTT.

The chain links TRBV13 to TRBJ2-7, with D tentatively TRBD2 (7 bases). Deletions cut 2 bases from V and 2 bases from J, with 16 bases between. The CDR3 is made up of 16 amino acids. Germline loops: CDR1 PRHDT, CDR2 FYEKMQ (reference sequence). CDR3 DNA: TGTGCCAGCAGCTTAATGGGGAGGGGGGGGGCCTACGAGCAGTACTTC. Translated, it gives CASSLMGRGGAYEQYF.

The V gene is TRBV27, the J gene TRBJ1-1, with 7 bases identical to TRBD1. Germline trimming cut 5 bases from V and 1 base from J; bases unmatched to any gene: 7. The CDR3 has 15 residues. Germline CDR1 is MNHEY and CDR2 is SMNVEV (reference sequence). The CDR3 is CASSTRDRKNTEAFF. The CDR3 coding sequence is TGTGCCAGCAGTACCCGGGACAGAAAGAACACTGAAGCTTTCTTT.

The chain is built from TRBV7-3 and TRBJ2-2; D is unclear. Trimming took 1 base from V and 0 from J, leaving 9 bases between them. The CDR3 contains 16 residues. The germline V gene has CDR1 SGHTA and CDR2 FQGTGA. CDR3 region: CASSLNPASNTGELFF. The CDR3 DNA sequence: TGTGCCAGCAGCTTAAATCCAGCGTCGAACACCGGGGAGCTGTTTTTT.